The rows below give T cell receptor beta chains drawn from one sample of a study of shared clonotypes between healthy human individuals. The assay was immunoSEQ multiplex PCR, and TCRdb's table has in-frame clones only and misses some. The sample has 640,000 or so clones; roughly 78% are singletons. Material for sequencing was memory CD4+ T cells sorted from blood. The receptors were sampled from a woman aged 30 to 39 in good health. CDR3s include the opening cysteine and the closing phenylalanine or tryptophan. A D gene is named only where the DNA matches it firmly. Only some rows state a clone size, as once, few, many or a class for expanded clones.

v_gene	abundance	j_gene	d_gene	CDR3nt	CDR3aa
TRBV11-1	.	TRBJ1-2	TRBD1	TGTGCCAGCAGCTCACAGGGGGCGCGGGGCTACACCTTC	CASSSQGARGYTF
TRBV4-1	once	TRBJ1-2	.	TGCGCCAGCAGCCTTAGCGGGGGTCAGGGAAATATTCGTGGCTACACCTTC	CASSLSGGQGNIRGYTF
TRBV19	few	TRBJ1-2	.	.	CASISAPGQGPYGYTF
TRBV28	once	TRBJ1-2	TRBD1	TGTGCCAGCAGTTACAGGTTCGGACAGGGTAATAAGGGCTACACCTTC	CASSYRFGQGNKGYTF
TRBV30	.	TRBJ2-1	.	TGTGCCTGGAGTGTACAGGCCTACAATGAGCAGTTCTTC	CAWSVQAYNEQFF
TRBV28	.	TRBJ2-7	TRBD1	TGTGCCAGCGAAGGGACAGGGTCTTTCTACGAGCAGTACTTC	CASEGTGSFYEQYF
TRBV27	.	TRBJ2-7	.	TGTGCCAGCGGTAGGACCTACGAGCAGTACTTC	CASGRTYEQYF
TRBV19	.	TRBJ2-3	TRBD1	TGTGCCAGTAGTACGACCGGGACAGGGGTGTCAGATACGCAGTATTTT	CASSTTGTGVSDTQYF
TRBV6-6	.	TRBJ2-2	.	TGTGCCAGCAGTCGTAGCACCGGGGAGCTGTTTTTT	CASSRSTGELFF
TRBV18	.	TRBJ1-3	TRBD1	TGTGCCAGCTCACCAACACAGGGGCCCTCTGGAAACACCATATATTTT	CASSPTQGPSGNTIYF
TRBV4-1	once	TRBJ2-7	TRBD2	TGCGCCAGCAGCCAAGCCTGGGGGACTAGCCCCGAGCAGTACTTC	CASSQAWGTSPEQYF
TRBV28	.	TRBJ2-2	TRBD2	TGTGCCGCGACGTCGGGAGCGGGAGGTTCCGGGGAGCTGTTTTTT	CAATSGAGGSGELFF
TRBV2	.	TRBJ2-2	TRBD2	TGTGCCAGCTCATCACTAGCGGGAGTCCCCACCGGGGAGCTGTTTTTT	CASSSLAGVPTGELFF
TRBV28	.	TRBJ2-4	TRBD1	TGTGCCTCCCAAAGGGGGCTAAAAAACATTCAGTACTTC	CASQRGLKNIQYF
TRBV27	.	TRBJ1-5	.	TGTGCCAGCAGTTTGGGTTATAGCAATCAGCCCCAGCATTTT	CASSLGYSNQPQHF
TRBV19	.	TRBJ1-5	.	TGTGCCAGTAGTATGGGAACAGAGAATCAGCCCCAGCATTTT	CASSMGTENQPQHF
TRBV11-2	.	TRBJ1-2	.	TGTGCCAGCAGCTTAGGACCGACGGACTATGGCTACACCTTC	CASSLGPTDYGYTF
TRBV27	.	TRBJ2-5	.	TGTGCCAGCAGTTCCCAGGGGGGAGAGACCCAGTACTTC	CASSSQGGETQYF
TRBV5-1	.	TRBJ2-7	TRBD2	TGCGCCAGCAGCCAGGGACTAGCGGGAGGGCTTGAGCAGTACTTC	CASSQGLAGGLEQYF
TRBV19	.	TRBJ2-6	.	TGTGCCAGTAGTATCGACCCCGGGACTTCAGGGGCCAACGTCCTGACTTTC	CASSIDPGTSGANVLTF
TRBV5-8	.	TRBJ2-1	.	TGTGCCAGCAGCTTCTCCCGGACGCAGTTCTTC	CASSFSRTQFF
TRBV29-1	.	TRBJ2-7	TRBD2	TGCGCCGGAGGGCGGGAGCCCGGCTACGAGCAGTACTTC	CAGGREPGYEQYF
TRBV7-2	.	TRBJ2-2	TRBD2	TGTGCCAGCAGCCCCCTGAGTAGCGGGAGGGCCGGTGCCGGGGAGCTGTTTTTT	CASSPLSSGRAGAGELFF
TRBV4-1	.	TRBJ1-1	.	TGCGCCAGCAGCCAAGAACGTCCGCGGGGACCTGAAGCTTTCTTT	CASSQERPRGPEAFF
TRBV29-1	many	TRBJ1-2	TRBD1	TGCAGCGTTGAAGATTTACGACAGGGCTATGGCTACACCTTC	CSVEDLRQGYGYTF
TRBV4-1	.	TRBJ2-1	.	TGCGCCAGCAGCCAAAGGGGCGCTCCCCCCCTCAATAATGAGCAGTTCTTC	CASSQRGAPPLNNEQFF
TRBV11-2	.	TRBJ2-5	.	TGTGCCAGCAGCCAAGGGGCAGTGGAGACCCAGTACTTC	CASSQGAVETQYF
TRBV5-6	.	TRBJ1-5	.	TGTGCCAGCAGCTTGGCTAGGTCCGTCAGGGAGGCCAATCAGCCCCAGCATTTT	CASSLARSVREANQPQHF
TRBV11-2	.	TRBJ2-7	.	TGTGCCAGCAGCTTAGCCCCCGGGCGTCGAAGCTCCTACGAGCAGTACTTC	CASSLAPGRRSSYEQYF
TRBV5-4	.	TRBJ2-5	.	TGTGCCAGCAGCTTGCGGCTAGCGTTGGAGACCCAGTACTTC	CASSLRLALETQYF
TRBV7-8	.	TRBJ2-1	TRBD2	TGTGCCAGCAGCGTATCTAGCGGGAGCGCCTACAATGAGCAGTTCTTC	CASSVSSGSAYNEQFF
TRBV10-2	.	TRBJ2-1	TRBD2	TGCGCCAGCAGGCTTAGCGGGGATTACAATGAGCAGTTCTTC	CASRLSGDYNEQFF
TRBV7-9	.	TRBJ2-1	.	TGTGCCAGCAGCTTAATGTCTAGCATCTACAATGAGCAGTTCTTC	CASSLMSSIYNEQFF
TRBV7-6	many	TRBJ2-2	TRBD2	TGTGCCAGCAGAAAGACGGGAGGGGCGAGCACCGGGGAGCTGTTTTTT	CASRKTGGASTGELFF
TRBV6-5	.	TRBJ2-3	.	TGTGCCAGCACCTCCACAGATACGCAGTATTTT	CASTSTDTQYF
TRBV7-2	.	TRBJ2-7	.	TGTGCCAGCAGCTTAGGACAAAACTACGAGCAGTACTTC	CASSLGQNYEQYF
TRBV11-3	once	TRBJ2-3	.	TGTGCCAGCAGCTCAGGCCCTGGGGGCACAGATACGCAGTATTTT	CASSSGPGGTDTQYF
TRBV5-1	once	TRBJ2-7	.	TGCGCCAGCAGCTCCTCGGCCCCAGCCTACGAGCAGTACTTC	CASSSSAPAYEQYF
TRBV5-1	few	TRBJ2-1	.	TGCGCCAGCAGCAATAGCGGCGGATACAATGAGCAGTTCTTC	CASSNSGGYNEQFF
TRBV27	.	TRBJ1-1	TRBD1	TGTGCCAGCCCCCCCTTTGCTCGGCAGGGGGGACTTATGAACACTGAAGCTTTCTTT	CASPPFARQGGLMNTEAFF
TRBV6-1	.	TRBJ1-5	TRBD1	TGTGCCAGCAGTGAAAGGGACAGGGGATTCGGGGGTAGAAGCAATCAGCCCCAGCATTTT	CASSERDRGFGGRSNQPQHF
TRBV5-4	.	TRBJ2-5	.	TGTGCCAGCAGCTTGGGGGTCGGGTCCCAAGAGACCCAGTACTTC	CASSLGVGSQETQYF
TRBV27	.	TRBJ1-1	.	TGTGCCAGCAGTTCCGCAGGAGAGGGTAACACTGAAGCTTTCTTT	CASSSAGEGNTEAFF
TRBV9	.	TRBJ2-5	.	TGTGCCAGCAGCGTTGGGGGGTCGGGCGAGACCCAGTACTTC	CASSVGGSGETQYF
TRBV28	many	TRBJ2-7	TRBD2	TGTGCCAGCAGACCAAAACTAGCGGGAGTCTACGAGCAGTACTTC	CASRPKLAGVYEQYF
TRBV30	.	TRBJ1-2	TRBD1	TGTGCCGCCCGGTGGACAGGGAAAGACTATGGCTACACCTTC	CAARWTGKDYGYTF
TRBV5-1	few	TRBJ2-3	TRBD2	TGCGCCAGCAGCTTCTCGGCGGGAGCCACAGATACGCAGTATTTT	CASSFSAGATDTQYF
TRBV6-4	once	TRBJ2-3	.	TGTGCCAGCAGCCCTGTTAGCGGGACAGGTAGCACAGATACGCAGTATTTT	CASSPVSGTGSTDTQYF
TRBV5-1	once	TRBJ2-7	.	TGCGCCAGCAGCTTGGCATGGAGCTCCTACGAGCAGTACTTC	CASSLAWSSYEQYF
TRBV5-1	.	TRBJ2-5	TRBD1	TGCGCCAGCAGCCCGAGGGGGCCAGAGACCCAGTACTTC	CASSPRGPETQYF
TRBV9	.	TRBJ2-3	TRBD2	TGTGCCAGCAGCGGTGCTAGCGGGACCACAGATACGCAGTATTTT	CASSGASGTTDTQYF
TRBV9	.	TRBJ1-3	.	TGTGCCAGCAGCGTCGGGACGGGCTCGTATACCATATATTTT	CASSVGTGSYTIYF
TRBV7-3	.	TRBJ2-4	TRBD1	TGTGCCAGCAGCGATCCAGGACAGGGAAACATTCAGTACTTC	CASSDPGQGNIQYF